This T cell receptor (beta chain) is from a study of beta chain features in type 1 diabetes. The wider study: Healthy donors and patients had similar age, gender and cell yields. Fewer than 140,000,000 sorted cells were examined across all samples. General study results and limits: All four CD4+ subsets from Type 1 diabetes patients carried moderately but significantly shorter TCRB CDR3s.

Regarding this clone: Its specificity is not known.

CD45RO/CCR7/CD25/CD127/CD95/CD27 separated CD4+ naive, central memory, regulatory and stem cell-like memory cells by sorting. Once sorted, every population was more than 95% pure. Expressed TCRB transcripts got sequenced, as all isolated RNA was reverse transcribed. Profiled with immunoSEQ multiplex PCR; TCRdb holds only in-frame clones, not every one. The sample carries 300,000 to 450,000 clones, roughly an eighth recorded once. Germline V gives CDR1 SEHNR, CDR2 FQNEAQ (reference sequence). Unmatched junction bases numbered 4, after V lost 4 bases and J lost 7 bases. CDR3 length: 15 residues. Sequencing input: naive CD4+ T cells from blood. The V gene is TRBV7-9, the J gene TRBJ2-1, with TRBD2 matching over 13 bases. The clonotype comes from a woman aged 18-30 years with type 1 diabetes. CDR3 residues: CASSYGTSGTNEQFF. CDR3 in DNA: TGTGCCAGCAGCTACGGGACTAGCGGGACGAATGAGCAGTTCTTC.